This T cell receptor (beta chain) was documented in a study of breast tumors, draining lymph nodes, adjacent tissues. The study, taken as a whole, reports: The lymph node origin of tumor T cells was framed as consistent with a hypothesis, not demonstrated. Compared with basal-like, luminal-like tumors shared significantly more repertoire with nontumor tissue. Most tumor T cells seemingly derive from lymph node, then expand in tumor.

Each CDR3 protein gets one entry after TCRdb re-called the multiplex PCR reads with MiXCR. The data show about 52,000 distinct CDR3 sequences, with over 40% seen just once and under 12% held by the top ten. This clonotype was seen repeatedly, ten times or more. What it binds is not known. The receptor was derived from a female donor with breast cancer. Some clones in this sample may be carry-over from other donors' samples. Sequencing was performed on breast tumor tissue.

The CDR3 nucleotides read TGTGCCAGCAGTTACGGTACAGGGCTCGAGCAGTACTTC. Protein: CASSYGTGLEQYF. The chain employs TRBV6-5 and TRBJ2-7; D is possibly TRBD1 (6 bases). This CDR3 comprises 13 residues. Trimming shortened V by 2 bases and J by 6 bases, and 11 bases separated the two germline ends. The germline CDR1 and CDR2 sequences are MNHEY and SVGAGI.